The 23 T cell receptor beta chains reported below all come from one sample, sequenced in a study of cytomegalovirus exposure and HLA in healthy donors. PCR employed 60 Vbeta and 13 Jbeta primers. Only in-frame clones appear in the TCRdb table, and some are missing; sequencing was by immunoSEQ multiplex PCR. The table records about 140,000 clones, approximately 78% of them present only once. The sequenced sample consisted of PBMCs. The source of these receptors is a man between 18 and 35 years old in good health and CMV-seropositive.

The CDR3 coding sequence is TGCGCCAGCAGCCGGCCCCCGGGACAAGACGAGACCCAGTACTTC. Its translation: CASSRPPGQDETQYF. The V and J genes are TRBV4-1 and TRBJ2-5; TRBD1 is a possible D gene (6 bases). The CDR3 runs 15 residues. Germline CDR1 is MGHRA and CDR2 is YSYEKL. V lost 4 bases and J lost 5, with 17 bases in between.

The chain couples TRBV28 to TRBJ2-7; 8 nucleotides match TRBD1. With V trimmed by 5 bases and J by 2 bases, 11 bases remained unmatched. The CDR3 totals 16 residues. Germline V gives CDR1 MDHEN, CDR2 SYDVKM. This chain's CDR3 is CASSGSDRVLTYEQYF. The CDR3 coding sequence is TGTGCCAGCAGTGGGTCGGACAGGGTCCTGACCTACGAGCAGTACTTC.

The V gene is TRBV6-6, the J gene TRBJ2-7; 13 bases fit TRBD2. This CDR3 spans 15 amino acids. Trimming removed 5 bases from V and 3 bases from J; junction bases left unmatched: 4. Germline V lookup: CDR1 MNHNY, CDR2 SVGAGI (reference sequence). The CDR3 DNA is TGTGCCAGCAGTCACGGACTAGCGGGGGACTACGAGCAGTACTTC. It encodes CASSHGLAGDYEQYF.

This chain joins TRBV19 and TRBJ2-7; TRBD1 matches at 8 bases. This CDR3 contains 17 residues. V lost 5 bases to trimming and J lost 6 bases; unmatched junction nucleotides: 18. Germline V CDR1 and CDR2: LNHDA, SQIVND (reference sequence). CDR3 loop: CASSLRDGQGAPLEQYF. The CDR3 bases are TGTGCCAGTAGTTTACGTGATGGGCAGGGGGCCCCTCTCGAGCAGTACTTC.

The chain joins TRBV27 to TRBJ2-1; 7 nucleotides agree with TRBD2. CDR1 is MNHEY and CDR2 is SMNVEV in the germline V gene (reference sequence). The length of the CDR3 is 16 residues. V lost 7 bases, J lost 0 bases, and 9 bases stayed unmatched. This CDR3 reads CASMGGSSFSYNEQFF. CDR3 in DNA: TGTGCCAGCATGGGCGGGAGCTCCTTCTCCTACAATGAGCAGTTCTTC.

V and J are TRBV4-1 and TRBJ1-1, with 9 bases fitting TRBD1. CDR1 MGHRA and CDR2 YSYEKL come from the germline V gene. V was clipped by 5 bases and J by 3 bases; unmatched bases: 1. There are 13 residues in the CDR3. CDR3 DNA sequence: TGCGCCAGCAGCAGACAGGGGGACACTGAAGCTTTCTTT. This codes for CASSRQGDTEAFF.

This chain links TRBV13 with TRBJ2-7; 8 bases fit TRBD2. CDR1 and CDR2 (germline): PRHDT, FYEKMQ (reference sequence). The trim removed 8 bases at V and 3 bases at J, leaving 6 bases unmatched. The length of the CDR3 is 13 residues. CDR3 nucleotides: TGTGCCAGCCAACGGGGGGGGGACTACGAGCAGTACTTC. It specifies CASQRGGDYEQYF.

The J gene is TRBJ1-1, the V gene TRBV27; 8 bases agree with TRBD1. J gave up 1 base and V 6 bases, and 7 bases lay outside the gene matches. The germline CDR1 and CDR2 sequences are MNHEY and SMNVEV (reference sequence). CDR3 length equals 15 residues. This CDR3 reads CASRASGTGNTEAFF. For the CDR3, the DNA is TGTGCCAGCAGGGCTTCCGGGACAGGGAACACTGAAGCTTTCTTT.

The chain is built from TRBV6-5 and TRBJ1-5; D not certain. V was trimmed by 3 bases and J by 7 bases, leaving 4 bases between them. CDR1 and CDR2 (germline): MNHEY, SVGAGI. The CDR3 spans 11 residues. The DNA for the CDR3 is TGTGCCAGCAGTTATTTACAGCCCCAGCATTTT. It specifies CASSYLQPQHF.

This clone has only a few counts. This chain links TRBV6-5 with TRBJ1-5, with a possible D match to TRBD1 (5 bases). V was trimmed by 9 bases and J by 0 bases, leaving 15 bases between them. The CDR3 sequence is 15 residues long. The germline gives CDR1 MNHEY, CDR2 SVGAGI. DNA of the CDR3: TGTGCCAGTACCGTTCGGCAGGGTAGCAATCAGCCCCAGCATTTT. Translating gives CASTVRQGSNQPQHF.

The rearrangement uses TRBV6-1 and TRBJ1-1; possibly TRBD1 for D (5 bases). The CDR3 loop spans 14 amino acids. Trimming removed 2 bases at V and 5 bases at J, with 12 bases between. In germline, CDR1 is MNHNS, CDR2 SASEGT. The CDR3: CASSESDRRTEAFF. As DNA, the CDR3 is TGTGCCAGCAGTGAATCAGACAGAAGAACTGAAGCTTTCTTT.

The V gene is TRBV27, the J gene TRBJ1-5; weak D call: TRBD1 (5 bases). Trimming stripped 3 bases from V and 4 bases from J, with 13 bases between. CDR3 length equals 15 residues. Per germline, CDR1 MNHEY and CDR2 SMNVEV (reference sequence). CDR3 residues: CASSFGQGWNQPQHF. CDR3 DNA sequence: TGTGCCAGCAGTTTCGGGCAGGGTTGGAATCAGCCCCAGCATTTT.

The genes are TRBV5-1 and TRBJ2-1, with 8 bases identical to TRBD2. With 2 bases clipped from V and 4 bases from J, the junction kept 5 bases outside the gene matches. Germline CDR1 is SGHRS and CDR2 is YFSETQ. The CDR3 is 15 amino acids. In DNA form, the CDR3 reads TGCGCCAGCAGCTTAGAGATAGCGGGGTACAATGAGCAGTTCTTC. Protein product: CASSLEIAGYNEQFF.

The DNA of the CDR3 is TGTGCCAGTAGTATGGGCCATCCCAATGGCTACACCTTC. This codes for CASSMGHPNGYTF. The chain links TRBV19 to TRBJ1-2, with unresolved D. The length of the CDR3 is 13 residues. Germline values: CDR1 LNHDA, CDR2 SQIVND (reference sequence). Trimming took 3 bases from V and 6 from J, leaving 11 bases between them.

The V call is TRBV6-5, the J call TRBJ1-1; 7 nucleotides line up with TRBD1. Germline lookup yields CDR1 MNHEY and CDR2 SVGAGI. CDR3 length: 16 amino acids. Trimming at V came to 0 bases and at J to 0 bases, leaving 4 bases not matched to a gene. The CDR3: CASSYSAGGMNTEAFF. In DNA form, the CDR3 reads TGTGCCAGCAGTTACTCGGCAGGGGGAATGAACACTGAAGCTTTCTTT.

The chain couples TRBV5-4 to TRBJ2-3; TRBD2 aligns across 8 bases. This CDR3 is built from 15 residues. Trimming removed 4 bases from V and 0 bases from J; junction bases left unmatched: 4. CDR1 is SGHNT, CDR2 YYREEE, per germline (reference sequence). Here the CDR3 DNA reads TGTGCCAGCAGCCTTAGCGGGGCTAGCACAGATACGCAGTATTTT. As protein: CASSLSGASTDTQYF. Based on the CDR3 plus reference TRBV5-4 and TRBJ2-3, the full variable domain is ETGVTQSPTHLIKTRGQQVTLRCSSQSGHNTVSWYQQALGQGPQFIFQYYREEENGRGNFPPRFSGLQFPNYSSELNVNALELDDSALYLCASSLSGASTDTQYFGPGTRLTVL.

The CDR3 spells CASSLGANYEQYF. CDR3 DNA sequence: TGTGCCAGCAGCTTAGGTGCGAACTACGAGCAGTACTTC. This chain links TRBV11-3 with TRBJ2-7; the D is unclear. This CDR3 has 13 amino acids. Trimming took 1 base from V and 3 from J, leaving 7 bases between them. From germline, CDR1 is SGHNT and CDR2 YENEEA.

The genes are TRBV27 and TRBJ2-5, with 8 bases matching TRBD1. Germline V lookup: CDR1 MNHEY, CDR2 SMNVEV (reference sequence). This CDR3 is 14 amino acids long. V lost 5 bases and J lost 4; bases outside the gene matches: 6. CDR3 coding DNA: TGTGCCAGCAGTCCCGGGACAGGTAGAGAGACCCAGTACTTC. This sequence encodes CASSPGTGRETQYF.

This clone was recorded a few times. The V gene is TRBV6-1, the J gene TRBJ1-1; D remains ambiguous. V gave up 2 bases and J gave up 0 bases, with 7 bases separating them. Germline loops: CDR1 MNHNS, CDR2 SASEGT. The CDR3 contains 14 residues. CDR3 in amino acids: CASSEPGMNTEAFF. The CDR3 DNA reads TGTGCCAGCAGTGAACCGGGGATGAACACTGAAGCTTTCTTT.

The J gene is TRBJ2-7, the V gene TRBV28; tentatively, D is TRBD1 (6 bases). The length of the CDR3 is 15 residues. CDR1 and CDR2 from the germline V gene are MDHEN and SYDVKM. V was shortened by 3 bases and J by 3 bases, with 15 bases between the two germline ends. CDR3 sequence: CASSFGLGHSYEQYF. CDR3 in DNA: TGTGCCAGCAGTTTCGGTTTGGGACATAGCTACGAGCAGTACTTC.

The chain is built from TRBV5-1 and TRBJ2-5; D may be TRBD2 (6 bases). In germline, CDR1 is SGHRS, CDR2 YFSETQ. This CDR3 has 14 residues. Deletions cut 3 bases from V and 1 base from J, with 10 bases between. The CDR3 region has the DNA TGCGCCAGCAGCTGGGGGACTGCCCAAGAGACCCAGTACTTC. The encoded protein is CASSWGTAQETQYF.

V and J are TRBV5-6 and TRBJ1-5; D is ambiguous. Germline V gene sequence: CDR1 SGHDT, CDR2 YYEEEE. V was shortened by 2 bases and J by 8 bases, with 14 bases between the two germline ends. The CDR3 runs to 14 residues. The CDR3 protein is CASSLRDRGKPQHF. The DNA of the CDR3 is TGTGCCAGCAGCTTAAGAGACCGGGGAAAGCCCCAGCATTTT.

The chain links TRBV5-1 to TRBJ2-3; TRBD2 matches 10 bases. This CDR3 spans 17 amino acids. V was clipped by 0 bases and J by 1 base; unmatched bases: 5. CDR1 is SGHRS, CDR2 YFSETQ, per germline. CDR3 sequence reads: CASSLGASGRGTDTQYF. DNA of the CDR3: TGCGCCAGCAGCTTGGGTGCTAGCGGGAGAGGCACAGATACGCAGTATTTT.